This entry concerns a single TCR beta chain. Its target is unknown. This entry comes from a study of post-analysis software for immune sequencing data. Regarding the study as a whole: Elevated frequency relative to controls characterized several TRBV segments in patients, TRBV5-6, TRBV5-1 and TRBV20-1 among them.

Sequencing libraries made from TCR beta cDNA carried unique molecular identifiers. TCRdb called the PCR reads again in MiXCR, with one record for every CDR3 protein. The sample shows about 770,000 distinct CDR3 sequences, around 45% of them seen only once. CDR1 and CDR2 from the germline V gene are SGHKS and YYEKEE (reference sequence). The CDR3 is made up of 13 amino acids. J lost 8 bases, V lost 7 bases, and 7 bases had no gene match. This clonotype originated in a girl aged 10 to 17 with multiple sclerosis. Specimen: blood. The chain is built from TRBV5-5 and TRBJ2-1, with 9 bases that match TRBD2. The CDR3 bases are TGTGCCAGCTGCCTAGCGGGACGGGATGAGCAGTTCTTC. Protein: CASCLAGRDEQFF.